Listed below are T cell receptor beta chains from one sample, sequenced in a study of blood T cell repertoires in COVID-19. Using immunoSEQ multiplex PCR, the repertoire was profiled, and TCRdb retains in-frame clones only, with some absent. The profile shows roughly 230,000 clones, roughly 85% of them singletons. Sequenced sample: PBMCs or T cells enriched from blood (not recorded which). Receptors were obtained from a woman aged 45-65 years who had been exposed to COVID-19. Each CDR3 is given with its conserved first and last residue.

v_call cdr3_aa
TRBV27 CASSFRGSRNSPLHF
TRBV5-6 CASSVAGGPPGELFF
TRBV10-3 CAIRRQLNTEAFF
TRBV24-1 CATSDLGSRRYTF
TRBV28 CASSLGLAYSPLHF
TRBV4-1 CASSQERGTPNTEAFF
TRBV11-3 CASSLRNNEQFF
TRBV10-3 CAISESRGNTDTQYF
TRBV30 CAWTRGHLNSPLHF
TRBV18 CASSPRRDLWGYTF
TRBV7-6 CASGGDRAGLGYEQYF
TRBV9 CASSVTGTGNYGYTF
TRBV18 CASSPGPKNTEAFF
TRBV3-1/TRBV3-2 CASSRERRGAGQFF
TRBV6-2/TRBV6-3 CASSPTASGEETQYF
TRBV2 CASSEQGGGTEAFF
TRBV2 CASRTGRYTGELFF
TRBV19 CASSIGPSGTISYEQYF
TRBV6-1 CASSDPGGYTF
TRBV7-3 CASSAEGTEAFF
TRBV3-1/TRBV3-2 CASSLLAGGETQYF
TRBV19 CASRTGQGSGTSPLHF
TRBV6-2/TRBV6-3 CASSYVTGTWPQYF
TRBV2 CASRGTGDGGYTF
TRBV29-1 CSVAPGRRYEQYF
TRBV10-1 CASSRTGSSDTQYF
TRBV10-3 CAISSGGTSGANVLTF
TRBV6-5 CASSLRSSGNTIYF
TRBV19 CASSIKSSGGAFNEQFF
TRBV21-1 CASSKASTGRNTEAFF
TRBV5-1 CASSLGTDNEQFF
TRBV2 CASSRTGTAFF
TRBV5-5 CASSFKVPDKAFF
TRBV2 CASKVNRGMNTEAFF
TRBV5-1 CASSWSLGQVDYEQYF
TRBV24-1 CATSDTGGNTEAFF
TRBV28 CASSAPGQGNTEAFF
TRBV9 CASSSQGTGVNEQYF
TRBV19 CASTPGSSGNTIYF
TRBV5-4 CASSWARAETQYF